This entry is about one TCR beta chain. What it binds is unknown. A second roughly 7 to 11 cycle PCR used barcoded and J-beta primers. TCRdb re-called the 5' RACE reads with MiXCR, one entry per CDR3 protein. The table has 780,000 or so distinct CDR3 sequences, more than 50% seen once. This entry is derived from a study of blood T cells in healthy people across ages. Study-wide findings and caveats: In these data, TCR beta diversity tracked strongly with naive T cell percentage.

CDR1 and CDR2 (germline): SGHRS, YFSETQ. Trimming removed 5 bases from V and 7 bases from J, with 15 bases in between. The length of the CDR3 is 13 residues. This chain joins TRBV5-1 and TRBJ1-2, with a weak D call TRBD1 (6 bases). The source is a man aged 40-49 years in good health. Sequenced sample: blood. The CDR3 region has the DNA TGCGCCAGCAGGACCCCACAGGGATCTGGCTACACCTTC. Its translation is CASRTPQGSGYTF.